The rows below give T cell receptor beta chains drawn from one sample of a study of blood T cell repertoires in COVID-19. Clones were sequenced by immunoSEQ multiplex PCR, and TCRdb holds only the in-frame ones, with some missing. Of some 530,000 clones detected, about 88% appear once; the ten largest clones hold 8% to 9.5%. The sequenced sample consisted of PBMCs or T cells enriched from blood (not recorded which). The receptors here all came from a woman in her sixties who had recovered from COVID-19. The CDR3 runs from the conserved cysteine through the conserved F or W.

V gene	J gene	CDR3 protein
TRBV7-9	TRBJ1-5	CASSQGGVSNQPQHF
TRBV27	TRBJ2-7	CASSSRTSGGVLSSYEQYF
TRBV12-5	TRBJ2-3	CASGQIAGGQYF
TRBV7-2	TRBJ1-4	CASSFQGGHNEKLFF
TRBV3-1/TRBV3-2	TRBJ1-4	CASSQAGGVFTNEKLFF
TRBV24-1	TRBJ1-2	CATSDFGQGGRYGYTF
TRBV28	TRBJ1-4	CASRLEEKLFF
TRBV19	TRBJ1-5	CASTSGIDYSNQPQHF
TRBV5-5	TRBJ1-4	CASSPVMEKLFF
TRBV6-5	TRBJ2-6	CASSYSGTGANVLTF
TRBV6-5	TRBJ1-4	CASSRVPGEKLFF
TRBV6-4	TRBJ1-6	CASSEQGGSPLHF
TRBV5-1	TRBJ1-1	CASSLGTDEAFF
TRBV30	TRBJ1-2	CAWGTGTGVGYTF
TRBV19	TRBJ1-2	CASSARTGGPVYGYTF
TRBV10-3	TRBJ1-5	CAIKGGSNQPQHF
TRBV19	TRBJ1-2	CASSPSTGGYGYTF
TRBV11-3	TRBJ2-1	CASSLRGTSGGAAYNEQFF
TRBV27	TRBJ1-1	CASSSRLTEAFF
TRBV18	TRBJ2-3	CASSHSRTGVGDTQYF
TRBV2	TRBJ1-2	CASRTEGIHGYTF
TRBV6-5	TRBJ1-5	CASSYSSGGGQPQHF
TRBV10-1	TRBJ2-7	CASSENRGYEQYF
TRBV10-3	TRBJ1-2	CAISGGENYGYTF
TRBV7-2	TRBJ1-2	CASSLDGLYGYTF
TRBV5-1	TRBJ1-3	CASSFTGTDFSSGNTIYF
TRBV9	TRBJ1-2	CASSHGRGSPYGYTF
TRBV24-1	TRBJ2-3	CATKPSGADTQYF
TRBV3-1/TRBV3-2	TRBJ1-2	CASSRSRQPLYGYTF
TRBV7-9	TRBJ1-1	CASSLVQHTEAFF
TRBV27	TRBJ2-7	CASRGSGYSEQYF
TRBV23-1	TRBJ2-3	CASSQASRYPGQGNWSPSTDTQYF
TRBV9	TRBJ2-5	CASSVTSGGRETQYF
TRBV6-5	TRBJ1-5	CASTTGGNQPQHF
TRBV27	TRBJ1-6	CASGGQGRNSPLHF
TRBV5-4	TRBJ1-6	CASSDMLGQNSPLHF
TRBV27	TRBJ1-3	CASSLRGTGASGNTIYF
TRBV13	TRBJ1-1	CASIRAGRHEAFF
TRBV5-4	TRBJ1-2	CASSTPQGAHYGYTF
TRBV12-5	TRBJ2-7	CASDLGGTGGPPGYEQYF
TRBV6-6	TRBJ1-3	CASNRSGGNTIYF